These T cell receptor beta chains were read from a single sample in a study of cytomegalovirus exposure and HLA in healthy donors. Some clones are missing from TCRdb's copy, which holds only in-frame ones; the method was immunoSEQ multiplex PCR. The sample shows over 130,000 clones, 82% of them seen only once. Sequenced input: PBMCs. The receptor source for this set is a male donor in good health and CMV-seronegative. Each CDR3 is given with its conserved first and last residue. The order of the fields is V gene, J gene, clone size, D gene, CDR3 DNA, CDR3 protein. The D gene is left open where the match is weak. The size entry is marked missing in some rows and otherwise reads once, few, many or a size class.

V gene: TRBV6-5; J gene: TRBJ2-2; clone size: NA; D gene: NA; CDR3 DNA: TGTGCCAGCAGTAAGGACAGCCCCAACACCGGGGAGCTGTTTTTT; CDR3 protein: CASSKDSPNTGELFF
V gene: TRBV19; J gene: TRBJ2-7; clone size: NA; D gene: NA; CDR3 DNA: TGTGCCAGTAGTTTTGCAGCGGAGGAGTACGAGCAGTACTTC; CDR3 protein: CASSFAAEEYEQYF
V gene: TRBV10-3; J gene: TRBJ2-1; clone size: NA; D gene: NA; CDR3 DNA: TGTGCCATCAGTGGGCGGGGAGAGGGCAATGAGCAGTTCTTC; CDR3 protein: CAISGRGEGNEQFF
V gene: TRBV4-1; J gene: TRBJ2-7; clone size: NA; D gene: TRBD2; CDR3 DNA: TGCGCCAGCAGCCAAGAAGGGTATTTGCGGGAGGGCCAATACGAGCAGTACTTC; CDR3 protein: CASSQEGYLREGQYEQYF
V gene: TRBV29-1; J gene: TRBJ2-7; clone size: once; D gene: TRBD2; CDR3 DNA: TGCAGCGTTGAGGGAAGCGGGAGGTCCTACGAGCAGTACTTC; CDR3 protein: CSVEGSGRSYEQYF
V gene: TRBV18; J gene: TRBJ1-1; clone size: NA; D gene: NA; CDR3 DNA: TGTGCCAGCTGCCTGACCGGCGGGGTCTCTGAAGCTTTCTTT; CDR3 protein: CASCLTGGVSEAFF
V gene: TRBV4-3; J gene: TRBJ2-2; clone size: NA; D gene: TRBD2; CDR3 DNA: TGCGCCAGCAGCCAGACTAGCGTGAACACCGGGGAGCTGTTTTTT; CDR3 protein: CASSQTSVNTGELFF
V gene: TRBV18; J gene: TRBJ1-2; clone size: NA; D gene: TRBD1; CDR3 DNA: TGTGCCAGCTCACCCCGTCAGGGGGTCGCTAACTATGGCTACACCTTC; CDR3 protein: CASSPRQGVANYGYTF
V gene: TRBV15; J gene: TRBJ2-2; clone size: NA; D gene: NA; CDR3 DNA: TGTGCCACTGGACAGAACACCGGGGAGCTGTTTTTT; CDR3 protein: CATGQNTGELFF
V gene: TRBV6-6; J gene: TRBJ2-7; clone size: NA; D gene: NA; CDR3 DNA: TGTGCCAGCTCACCTGACAGGGATCCTAGCGGGTACGAGCAGTACTTC; CDR3 protein: CASSPDRDPSGYEQYF
V gene: TRBV27; J gene: TRBJ2-2; clone size: NA; D gene: NA; CDR3 DNA: TGTGCCAGCAGTCCGGGGGAGAACACCGGGGAGCTGTTTTTT; CDR3 protein: CASSPGENTGELFF
V gene: TRBV2; J gene: TRBJ1-2; clone size: NA; D gene: NA; CDR3 DNA: TGTGCCAGCAGTGAAGTCCGGGTGGGCTATGGCTACACCTTC; CDR3 protein: CASSEVRVGYGYTF
V gene: TRBV5-6; J gene: TRBJ1-5; clone size: NA; D gene: TRBD1; CDR3 DNA: TGTGCCAGCAGCGCTACAGGGGGGCAGCCCCAGCATTTT; CDR3 protein: CASSATGGQPQHF
V gene: TRBV9; J gene: TRBJ2-1; clone size: NA; D gene: TRBD2; CDR3 DNA: TGTGCCAGCAGCGTATCAGGTCTGACTAGCGGTTACAATGAGCAGTTCTTC; CDR3 protein: CASSVSGLTSGYNEQFF
V gene: TRBV27; J gene: TRBJ1-5; clone size: few; D gene: NA; CDR3 DNA: TGTGCCAGCAGTTTAATCGGGCAGCCCCAGCATTTT; CDR3 protein: CASSLIGQPQHF
V gene: TRBV2; J gene: TRBJ2-5; clone size: NA; D gene: NA; CDR3 DNA: TGTGCCAGCAGTGAAAGGCGGCAGGAGACCCAGTACTTC; CDR3 protein: CASSERRQETQYF
V gene: TRBV7-3; J gene: TRBJ2-2; clone size: NA; D gene: TRBD2; CDR3 DNA: TGTGCCAGCAGCTATCGACTAGCGGGAGCCGGGGAGCTGTTTTTT; CDR3 protein: CASSYRLAGAGELFF
V gene: TRBV7-7; J gene: TRBJ2-7; clone size: NA; D gene: NA; CDR3 DNA: TGTGCCAGCAGCTTAGGCCAATCGGGGGAGCAGTACTTC; CDR3 protein: CASSLGQSGEQYF
V gene: TRBV30; J gene: TRBJ1-1; clone size: NA; D gene: NA; CDR3 DNA: TGTGCCTGGAGGGGAGATGAAGCTTTCTTT; CDR3 protein: CAWRGDEAFF
V gene: TRBV15; J gene: TRBJ2-7; clone size: NA; D gene: TRBD1; CDR3 DNA: TGTGCCACCAGCAGAGCCGGGACAGCCTCCGAGCAGTACTTC; CDR3 protein: CATSRAGTASEQYF
V gene: TRBV6-4; J gene: TRBJ2-3; clone size: NA; D gene: NA; CDR3 DNA: TGTGCCAGCAGTGAACTAGAGGCAGATACGCAGTATTTT; CDR3 protein: CASSELEADTQYF
V gene: TRBV10-3; J gene: TRBJ2-7; clone size: NA; D gene: NA; CDR3 DNA: TGTGCCACCCTACCGACGGACACGTCTACGGGCGACCCGAAGGACGAGCAGTACTTC; CDR3 protein: CATLPTDTSTGDPKDEQYF
V gene: TRBV30; J gene: TRBJ2-7; clone size: NA; D gene: NA; CDR3 DNA: TGTGCCTGGAGATGGGGGCTCGGCTACGAGCAGTACTTC; CDR3 protein: CAWRWGLGYEQYF
V gene: TRBV6-5; J gene: TRBJ2-2; clone size: NA; D gene: NA; CDR3 DNA: TGTGCCAGCAGTTTGGAGGCAACCGGGGAGCTGTTTTTT; CDR3 protein: CASSLEATGELFF
V gene: TRBV19; J gene: TRBJ1-1; clone size: few; D gene: NA; CDR3 DNA: TGTGCCAGTAGTACGCGGGCAGGAGAGAGGACTGAAGCTTTCTTT; CDR3 protein: CASSTRAGERTEAFF
V gene: TRBV2; J gene: TRBJ2-7; clone size: NA; D gene: NA; CDR3 DNA: TGTGCCAGCAGGGACACCTCTTGCGAGCAGTACTTC; CDR3 protein: CASRDTSCEQYF
V gene: TRBV5-6; J gene: TRBJ2-5; clone size: NA; D gene: TRBD1; CDR3 DNA: TGTGCCAGCAGCTCGGGGCCGGGACAGGGCGGAGAGACCCAGTACTTC; CDR3 protein: CASSSGPGQGGETQYF